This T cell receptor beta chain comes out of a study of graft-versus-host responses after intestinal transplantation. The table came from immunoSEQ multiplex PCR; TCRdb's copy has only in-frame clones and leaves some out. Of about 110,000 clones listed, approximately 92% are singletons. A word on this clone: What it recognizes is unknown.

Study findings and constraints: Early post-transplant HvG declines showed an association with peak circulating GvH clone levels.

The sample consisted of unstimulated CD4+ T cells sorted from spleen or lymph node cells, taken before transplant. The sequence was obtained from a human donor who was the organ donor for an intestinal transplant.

The CDR3 nucleotides read TGCGCCAGCAGGTCGGCGGCCACGGGGGGTGAGCAGTTCTTC. Encoded protein: CASRSAATGGEQFF. The genes are TRBV4-1 and TRBJ2-1; TRBD2 agrees at 7 bases. The CDR3 is 14 residues long. Germline V gene data show CDR1 as MGHRA and CDR2 as YSYEKL. V shed 6 bases and J 9 bases; nucleotides not matched to a gene: 11.